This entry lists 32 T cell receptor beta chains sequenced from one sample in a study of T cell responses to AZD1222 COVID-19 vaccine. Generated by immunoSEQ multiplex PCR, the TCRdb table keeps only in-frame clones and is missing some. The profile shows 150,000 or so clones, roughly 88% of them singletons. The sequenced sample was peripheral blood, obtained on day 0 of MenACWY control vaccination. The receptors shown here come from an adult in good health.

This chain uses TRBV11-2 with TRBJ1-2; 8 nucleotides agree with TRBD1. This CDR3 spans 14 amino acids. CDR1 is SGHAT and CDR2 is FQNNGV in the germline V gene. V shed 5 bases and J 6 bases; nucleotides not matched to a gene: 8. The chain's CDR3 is CASSTGGTVDGYTF. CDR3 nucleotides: TGTGCCAGCAGCACAGGGGGGACCGTAGATGGCTACACCTTC.

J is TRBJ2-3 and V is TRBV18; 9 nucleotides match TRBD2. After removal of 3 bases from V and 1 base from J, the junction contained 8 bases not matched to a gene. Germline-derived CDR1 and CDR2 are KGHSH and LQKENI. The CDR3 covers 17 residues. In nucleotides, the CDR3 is TGTGCCAGCTCACCCCGCGGGCAGCGGGAGGGCACAGATACGCAGTATTTT. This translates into CASSPRGQREGTDTQYF.

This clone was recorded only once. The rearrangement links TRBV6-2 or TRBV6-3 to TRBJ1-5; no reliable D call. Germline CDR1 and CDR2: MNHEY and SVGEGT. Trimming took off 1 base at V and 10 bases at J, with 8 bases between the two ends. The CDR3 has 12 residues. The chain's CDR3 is CASSYYLGPQHF. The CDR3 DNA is TGTGCCAGCAGTTACTACCTCGGCCCCCAGCATTTT.

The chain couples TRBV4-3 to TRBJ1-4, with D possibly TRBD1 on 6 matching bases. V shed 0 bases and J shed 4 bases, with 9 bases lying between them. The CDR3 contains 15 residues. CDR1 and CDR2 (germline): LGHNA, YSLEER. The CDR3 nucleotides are TGCGCCAGCAGCCAAGACGGACAGATTAATGAAAAACTGTTTTTT. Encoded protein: CASSQDGQINEKLFF.

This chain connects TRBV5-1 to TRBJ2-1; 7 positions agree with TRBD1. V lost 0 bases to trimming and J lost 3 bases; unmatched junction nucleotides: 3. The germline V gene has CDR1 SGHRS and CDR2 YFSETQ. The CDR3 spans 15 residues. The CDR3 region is CASSLEGQLYNEQFF. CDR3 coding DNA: TGCGCCAGCAGCTTGGAGGGACAGCTCTACAATGAGCAGTTCTTC.

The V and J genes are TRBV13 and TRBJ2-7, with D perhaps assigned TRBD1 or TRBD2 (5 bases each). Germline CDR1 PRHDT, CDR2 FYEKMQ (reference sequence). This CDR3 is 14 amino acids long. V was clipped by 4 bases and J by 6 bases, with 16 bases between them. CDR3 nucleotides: TGTGCCAGCAGCTCCAATAGCGACGGGGCCGAGCAGTACTTC. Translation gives CASSSNSDGAEQYF. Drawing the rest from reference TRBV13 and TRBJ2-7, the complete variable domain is AAGVIQSPRHLIKEKRETATLKCYPIPRHDTVYWYQQGPGQDPQFLISFYEKMQSDKGSIPDRFSAQQFSDYHSELNMSSLELGDSALYFCASSSNSDGAEQYFGPGTRLTVT.

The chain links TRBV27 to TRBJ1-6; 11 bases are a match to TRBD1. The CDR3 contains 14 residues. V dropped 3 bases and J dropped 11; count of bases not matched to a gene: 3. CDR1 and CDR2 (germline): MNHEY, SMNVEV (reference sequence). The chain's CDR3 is CASSFGTGGTPLHF. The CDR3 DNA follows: TGTGCCAGCAGTTTTGGGACAGGGGGTACACCCCTCCACTTT.

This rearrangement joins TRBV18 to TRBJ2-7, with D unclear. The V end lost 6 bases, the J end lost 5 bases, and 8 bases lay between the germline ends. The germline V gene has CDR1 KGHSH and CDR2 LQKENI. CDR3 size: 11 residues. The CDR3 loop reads CASSAQDEQYF. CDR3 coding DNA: TGTGCCAGCTCCGCCCAGGACGAGCAGTACTTC.

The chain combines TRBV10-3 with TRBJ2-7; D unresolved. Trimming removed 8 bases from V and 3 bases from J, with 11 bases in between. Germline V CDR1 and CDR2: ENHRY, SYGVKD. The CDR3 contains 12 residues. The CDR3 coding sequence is TGTGCCATCGGGCAGGTTAACTACGAGCAGTACTTC. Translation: CAIGQVNYEQYF.

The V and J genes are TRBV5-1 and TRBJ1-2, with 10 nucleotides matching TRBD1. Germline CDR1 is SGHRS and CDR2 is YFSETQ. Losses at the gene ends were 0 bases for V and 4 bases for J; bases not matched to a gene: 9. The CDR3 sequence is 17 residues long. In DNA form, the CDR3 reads TGCGCCAGCAGCTTGGAAGCCGGGACAGGGGCTTTCTATGGCTACACCTTC. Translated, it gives CASSLEAGTGAFYGYTF.

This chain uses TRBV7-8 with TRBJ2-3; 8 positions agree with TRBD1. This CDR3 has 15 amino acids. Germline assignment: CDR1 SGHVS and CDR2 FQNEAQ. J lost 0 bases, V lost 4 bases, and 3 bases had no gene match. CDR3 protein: CASSYTGGSTDTQYF. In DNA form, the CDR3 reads TGTGCCAGCAGCTATACAGGGGGGAGCACAGATACGCAGTATTTT.

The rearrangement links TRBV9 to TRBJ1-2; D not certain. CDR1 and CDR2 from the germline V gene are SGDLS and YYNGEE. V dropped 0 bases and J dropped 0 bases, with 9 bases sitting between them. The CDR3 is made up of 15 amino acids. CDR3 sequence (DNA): TGTGCCAGCAGCGTAGAGCACAGCCCTAACTATGGCTACACCTTC. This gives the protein CASSVEHSPNYGYTF. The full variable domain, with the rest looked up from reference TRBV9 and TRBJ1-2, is DSGVTQTPKHLITATGQRVTLRCSPRSGDLSVYWYQQSLDQGLQFLIQYYNGEERAKGNILERFSAQQFPDLHSELNLSSLELGDSALYFCASSVEHSPNYGYTFGSGTRLTVV.

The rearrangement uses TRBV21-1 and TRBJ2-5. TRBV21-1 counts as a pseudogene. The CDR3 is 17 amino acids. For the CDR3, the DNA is TGTGCCAGCAGCAAAGAATTCAGGGGAGGAGAGGAAGAGACCCAGTACTTC. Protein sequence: CASSKEFRGGEEETQYF.

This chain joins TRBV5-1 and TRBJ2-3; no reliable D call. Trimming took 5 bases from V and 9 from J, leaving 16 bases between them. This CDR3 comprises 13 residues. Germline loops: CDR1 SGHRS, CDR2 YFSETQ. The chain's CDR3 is CASRLDLTLTQYF. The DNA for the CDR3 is TGCGCCAGCAGGCTAGACTTGACCTTGACGCAGTATTTT.

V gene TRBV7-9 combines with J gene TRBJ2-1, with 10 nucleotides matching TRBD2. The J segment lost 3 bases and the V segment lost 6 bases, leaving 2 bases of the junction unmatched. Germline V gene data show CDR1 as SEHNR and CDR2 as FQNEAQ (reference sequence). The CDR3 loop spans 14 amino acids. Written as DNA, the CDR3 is TGTGCCAGCAGGAGCGGGAGGGGCTACAATGAGCAGTTCTTC. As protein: CASRSGRGYNEQFF.

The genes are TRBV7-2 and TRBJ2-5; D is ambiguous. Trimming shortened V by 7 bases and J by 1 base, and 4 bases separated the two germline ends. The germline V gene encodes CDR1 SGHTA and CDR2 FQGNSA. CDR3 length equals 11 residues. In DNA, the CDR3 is TGTGCCAGCAACCTCCAAGAGACCCAGTACTTC. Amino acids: CASNLQETQYF.

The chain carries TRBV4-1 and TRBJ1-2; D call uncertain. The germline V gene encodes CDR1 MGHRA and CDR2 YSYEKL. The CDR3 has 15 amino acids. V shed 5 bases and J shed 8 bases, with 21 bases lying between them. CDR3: CASSEVPRRMGGYTF. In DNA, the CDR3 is TGCGCCAGCAGCGAAGTCCCCCGAAGGATGGGGGGCTACACCTTC.

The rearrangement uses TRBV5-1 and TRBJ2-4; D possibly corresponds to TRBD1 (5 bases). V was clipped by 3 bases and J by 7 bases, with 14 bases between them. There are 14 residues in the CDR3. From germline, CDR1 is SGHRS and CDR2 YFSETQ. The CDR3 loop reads CASSSTRDGNIQYF. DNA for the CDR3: TGCGCCAGCAGCTCAACCAGGGATGGCAACATTCAGTACTTC.

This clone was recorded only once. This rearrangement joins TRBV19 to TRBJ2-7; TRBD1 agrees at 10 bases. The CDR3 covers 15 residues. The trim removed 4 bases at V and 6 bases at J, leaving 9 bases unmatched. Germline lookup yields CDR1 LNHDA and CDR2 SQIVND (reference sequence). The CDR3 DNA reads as TGTGCCAGTAGTAGATCCGGGACAGGGGAACGCGAGCAGTACTTC. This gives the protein CASSRSGTGEREQYF.

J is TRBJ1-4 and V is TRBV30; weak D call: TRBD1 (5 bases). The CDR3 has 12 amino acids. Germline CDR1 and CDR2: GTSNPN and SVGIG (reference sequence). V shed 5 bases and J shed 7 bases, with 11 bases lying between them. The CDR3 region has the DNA TGTGCCTGGGACAGCCGGGGTGAAAAACTGTTTTTT. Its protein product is CAWDSRGEKLFF.

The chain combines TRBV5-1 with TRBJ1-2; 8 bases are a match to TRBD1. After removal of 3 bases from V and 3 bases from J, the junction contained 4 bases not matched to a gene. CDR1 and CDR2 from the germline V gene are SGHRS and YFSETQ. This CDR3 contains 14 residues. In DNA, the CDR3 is TGCGCCAGCAGCTCGACAGGGGAGGACTATGGCTACACCTTC. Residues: CASSSTGEDYGYTF.

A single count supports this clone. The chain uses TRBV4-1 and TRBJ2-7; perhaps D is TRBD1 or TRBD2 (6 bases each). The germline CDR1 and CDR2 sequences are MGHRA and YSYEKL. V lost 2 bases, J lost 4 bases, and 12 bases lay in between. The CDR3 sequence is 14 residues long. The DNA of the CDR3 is TGCGCCAGCAGCCAACCAGGAGGGGGATACGAGCAGTACTTC. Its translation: CASSQPGGGYEQYF.

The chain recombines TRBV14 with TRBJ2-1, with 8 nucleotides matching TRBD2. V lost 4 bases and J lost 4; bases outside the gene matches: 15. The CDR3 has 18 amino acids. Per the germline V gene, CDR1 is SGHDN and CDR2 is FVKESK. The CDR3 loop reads CASSRMRFGGARYNEQFF. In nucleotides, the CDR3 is TGTGCCAGCAGCCGAATGAGGTTCGGGGGGGCTCGATACAATGAGCAGTTCTTC.

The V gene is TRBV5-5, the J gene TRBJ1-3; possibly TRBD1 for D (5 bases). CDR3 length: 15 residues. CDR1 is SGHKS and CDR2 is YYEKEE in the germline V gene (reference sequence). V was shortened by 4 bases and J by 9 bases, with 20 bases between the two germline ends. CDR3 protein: CASSPIGQGGGTIYF. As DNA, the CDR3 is TGTGCCAGCAGCCCCATCGGGCAGGGAGGCGGCACCATATATTTT.

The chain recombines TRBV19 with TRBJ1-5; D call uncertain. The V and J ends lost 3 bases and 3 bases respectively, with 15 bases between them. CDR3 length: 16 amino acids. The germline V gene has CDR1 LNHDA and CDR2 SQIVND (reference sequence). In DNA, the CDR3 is TGTGCCAGTAGTATCATTAAGCTCGGGATCAATCAGCCCCAGCATTTT. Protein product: CASSIIKLGINQPQHF.

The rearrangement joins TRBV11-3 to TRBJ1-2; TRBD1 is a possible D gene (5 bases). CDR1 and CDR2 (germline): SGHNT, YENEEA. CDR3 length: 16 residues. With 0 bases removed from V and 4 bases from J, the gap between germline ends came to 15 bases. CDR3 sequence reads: CASSLDSGGGGYGYTF. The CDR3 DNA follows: TGTGCCAGCAGCTTAGATAGTGGGGGAGGCGGCTATGGCTACACCTTC.

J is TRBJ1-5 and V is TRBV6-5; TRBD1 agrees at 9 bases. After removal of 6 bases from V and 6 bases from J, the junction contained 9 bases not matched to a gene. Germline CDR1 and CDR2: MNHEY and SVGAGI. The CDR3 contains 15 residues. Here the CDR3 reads CASSLGTGSGQPQHF. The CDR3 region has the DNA TGTGCCAGCAGCCTGGGGACAGGGTCGGGTCAGCCCCAGCATTTT.

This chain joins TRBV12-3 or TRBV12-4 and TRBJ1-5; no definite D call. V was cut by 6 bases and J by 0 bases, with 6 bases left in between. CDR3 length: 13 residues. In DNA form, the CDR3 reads TGTGCCAGCAGCAAATATAGCAATCAGCCCCAGCATTTT. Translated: CASSKYSNQPQHF.

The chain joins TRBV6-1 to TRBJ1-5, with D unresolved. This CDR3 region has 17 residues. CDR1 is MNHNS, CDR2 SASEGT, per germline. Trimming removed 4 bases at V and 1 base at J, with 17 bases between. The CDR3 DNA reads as TGTGCCAGCAGTGCCCGAACCGGGAGACGGAGCAATCAGCCCCAGCATTTT. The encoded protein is CASSARTGRRSNQPQHF.

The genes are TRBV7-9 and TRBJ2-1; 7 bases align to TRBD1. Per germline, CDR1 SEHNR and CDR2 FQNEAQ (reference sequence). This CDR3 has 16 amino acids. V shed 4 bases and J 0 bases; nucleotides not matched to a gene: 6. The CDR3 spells CASSSTRDSSYNEQFF. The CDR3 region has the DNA TGTGCCAGCAGCTCGACCCGGGACAGCTCCTACAATGAGCAGTTCTTC. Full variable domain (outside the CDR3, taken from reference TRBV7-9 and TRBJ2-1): DTGVSQNPRHKITKRGQNVTFRCDPISEHNRLYWYRQTLGQGPEFLTYFQNEAQLEKSRLLSDRFSAERPKGSFSTLEIQRTEQGDSAMYLCASSSTRDSSYNEQFFGPGTRLTVL.

CDR3 sequence: CASSQDPSGYTQYF. The CDR3 DNA sequence: TGCGCCAGCAGCCAAGACCCCTCCGGATATACGCAGTATTTT. The rearrangement links TRBV4-3 to TRBJ2-3; no definite D call. The CDR3 length is 14 residues. V lost 0 bases and J 7 bases, leaving 11 bases between the germline ends. Germline lookup yields CDR1 LGHNA and CDR2 YSLEER.

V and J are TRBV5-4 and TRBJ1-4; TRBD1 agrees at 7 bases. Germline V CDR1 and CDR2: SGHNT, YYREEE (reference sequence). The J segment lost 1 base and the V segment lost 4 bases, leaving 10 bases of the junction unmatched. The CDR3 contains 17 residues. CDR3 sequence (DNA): TGTGCCAGCAGCCAACAGGGGTTGTCAGGAACTAATGAAAAACTGTTTTTT. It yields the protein CASSQQGLSGTNEKLFF.